A selection of T cell receptor beta chains follows, all from one sample in a study of T cells in localized non-small cell lung cancer. Libraries were prepared by immunoSEQ multiplex PCR; TCRdb keeps only in-frame clonotypes and omits some of them. The table shows thousands of clones, with 20% to 30% occurring only once. Sequenced here: lung tumor tissue, sampled before any cancer treatment. The receptor source for this set is an older female donor with stage I lung adenocarcinoma. The CDR3 runs from the conserved cysteine through the conserved F or W. D genes are given only for firm matches. A clone size is listed for some rows: how often the clone was seen (once, few, many), or a class if it is expanded.

J gene: TRBJ1-5
V gene: TRBV12-5
clone size: few
CDR3 length: 16
D gene: TRBD1
CDR3 DNA: TGTGCCAGCATTTACACCGGGACAGGGGTTACTCAGCCCCAGCATTTT
CDR3 protein: CASIYTGTGVTQPQHF

J gene: TRBJ2-3
V gene: TRBV5-1
clone size: few
CDR3 length: 15
D gene: -
CDR3 DNA: TGCGCCAGCAGCCTAGGGGGCAGCGGGGGAGATACGCAGTATTTT
CDR3 protein: CASSLGGSGGDTQYF

J gene: TRBJ1-1
V gene: TRBV5-1
clone size: -
CDR3 length: 15
D gene: -
CDR3 DNA: TGCGCCAGCAGCTTGGGGTCAGAATTGAACACTGAAGCTTTCTTT
CDR3 protein: CASSLGSELNTEAFF

J gene: TRBJ1-5
V gene: TRBV5-1
clone size: -
CDR3 length: 14
D gene: TRBD1
CDR3 DNA: TGCGCCAGCAGGCCGGACAGGAGCAATCAGCCCCAGCATTTT
CDR3 protein: CASRPDRSNQPQHF

J gene: TRBJ2-7
V gene: TRBV6-8
clone size: -
CDR3 length: 17
D gene: TRBD1
CDR3 DNA: TGTGCCAGCAGGCTGGGCACCGGGACAGGGGGCCTTTACGAGCAGTACTTC
CDR3 protein: CASRLGTGTGGLYEQYF

J gene: TRBJ1-5
V gene: TRBV19
clone size: -
CDR3 length: 14
D gene: -
CDR3 DNA: TGTGCCAGTAGTATTAGTCAGAACAATCAGCCCCAGCATTTT
CDR3 protein: CASSISQNNQPQHF

J gene: TRBJ1-1
V gene: TRBV6-8
clone size: few
CDR3 length: 14
D gene: -
CDR3 DNA: TGTGCCAGCAGTTATAACAAAGGGGTGACTGAAGCTTTCTTT
CDR3 protein: CASSYNKGVTEAFF

J gene: TRBJ2-5
V gene: TRBV28
clone size: -
CDR3 length: 14
D gene: TRBD2
CDR3 DNA: TGTGCCAGCAGAAGCCTCGGGGGGGGAGAGACCCAGTACTTC
CDR3 protein: CASRSLGGGETQYF

J gene: TRBJ1-3
V gene: TRBV18
clone size: -
CDR3 length: 17
D gene: -
CDR3 DNA: TGTGCCAGCTCACCTTGGAGACAGACAAGCTCTGGAAACACCATATATTTT
CDR3 protein: CASSPWRQTSSGNTIYF

J gene: TRBJ2-2
V gene: TRBV6-8
clone size: few
CDR3 length: 15
D gene: TRBD2
CDR3 DNA: TGTGCCAGCAGCCCCCCGGGGGGATACACCGGGGAGCTGTTTTTT
CDR3 protein: CASSPPGGYTGELFF

J gene: TRBJ2-3
V gene: TRBV18
clone size: -
CDR3 length: 15
D gene: -
CDR3 DNA: TGTGCCAGCTCCCCACGGGGGGCGAGGACAGATACGCAGTATTTT
CDR3 protein: CASSPRGARTDTQYF

J gene: TRBJ2-3
V gene: TRBV14
clone size: -
CDR3 length: 14
D gene: -
CDR3 DNA: TGTGCCAGCAGCCAATATGGGGCAGGGGATACGCAGTATTTT
CDR3 protein: CASSQYGAGDTQYF

J gene: TRBJ2-7
V gene: TRBV19
clone size: few
CDR3 length: 14
D gene: -
CDR3 DNA: TGTGCCAGTAGTGCAACAGGGAGTACCTACGAGCAGTACTTC
CDR3 protein: CASSATGSTYEQYF

J gene: TRBJ2-1
V gene: TRBV14
clone size: large
CDR3 length: 13
D gene: -
CDR3 DNA: TGTGCCAGCAGCGTGACCCCGGGGAGTGAGCAGTTCTTC
CDR3 protein: CASSVTPGSEQFF

J gene: TRBJ2-1
V gene: TRBV11-3
clone size: few
CDR3 length: 15
D gene: -
CDR3 DNA: TGTGCCAGCAGTTACGATGGACTACCCTACCGTGAGCAGTTCTTC
CDR3 protein: CASSYDGLPYREQFF

J gene: TRBJ2-1
V gene: TRBV11-3
clone size: large
CDR3 length: 14
D gene: -
CDR3 DNA: TGTGCCAGCAGCCCTCAGGGATTCTACAATGAGCAGTTCTTC
CDR3 protein: CASSPQGFYNEQFF

J gene: TRBJ2-3
V gene: TRBV11-3
clone size: medium-sized
CDR3 length: 15
D gene: TRBD1
CDR3 DNA: TGTGCCAGCAGCTTAGGGACAGGGGGCACAGATACGCAGTATTTT
CDR3 protein: CASSLGTGGTDTQYF

J gene: TRBJ1-1
V gene: TRBV5-1
clone size: -
CDR3 length: 15
D gene: -
CDR3 DNA: TGCGCCAGCAGCTTGTTAGGACACCAGAACACTGAAGCTTTCTTT
CDR3 protein: CASSLLGHQNTEAFF

J gene: TRBJ2-2
V gene: TRBV18
clone size: -
CDR3 length: 14
D gene: TRBD1
CDR3 DNA: TGTGCCAGCGCCGGACAGGGGGCGGACCGGGAGCTGTTTTTT
CDR3 protein: CASAGQGADRELFF

J gene: TRBJ2-1
V gene: TRBV5-1
clone size: -
CDR3 length: 15
D gene: -
CDR3 DNA: TGCGCCAGCAGCCCCGGCCAGGGTTCCCACAATGAGCAGTTCTTC
CDR3 protein: CASSPGQGSHNEQFF

J gene: TRBJ1-4
V gene: TRBV28
clone size: -
CDR3 length: 15
D gene: TRBD1
CDR3 DNA: TGTGCCAGCAGTGTACCCGGGACAGGGAGGGAAAAACTGTTTTTT
CDR3 protein: CASSVPGTGREKLFF

J gene: TRBJ1-5
V gene: TRBV11-3
clone size: -
CDR3 length: 15
D gene: -
CDR3 DNA: TGTGCCAGCAGCTTAGATCCCGGAGGGAGTCAGCCCCAGCATTTT
CDR3 protein: CASSLDPGGSQPQHF

J gene: TRBJ1-1
V gene: TRBV19
clone size: few
CDR3 length: 12
D gene: -
CDR3 DNA: TGTGCCAGTAGTAGCTGGGATACTGAAGCTTTCTTT
CDR3 protein: CASSSWDTEAFF

J gene: TRBJ1-1
V gene: TRBV29-1
clone size: few
CDR3 length: 13
D gene: -
CDR3 DNA: TGCAGCGTTGAAAAGGACCCCAGCACTGAAGCTTTCTTT
CDR3 protein: CSVEKDPSTEAFF

J gene: TRBJ2-3
V gene: TRBV11-3
clone size: many
CDR3 length: 14
D gene: -
CDR3 DNA: TGTGCCAGCAGCTTAGTGCAGAGCACAGATACGCAGTATTTT
CDR3 protein: CASSLVQSTDTQYF

J gene: TRBJ2-4
V gene: TRBV6-8
clone size: few
CDR3 length: 14
D gene: TRBD1
CDR3 DNA: TGTGCCATCAGAGAGACAGGGGCCAAAAACATTCAGTACTTC
CDR3 protein: CAIRETGAKNIQYF

J gene: TRBJ2-2
V gene: TRBV18
clone size: -
CDR3 length: 15
D gene: TRBD2
CDR3 DNA: TGTGCCAGCTCACGTCAACTAGCGGACACCGGGGAGCTGTTTTTT
CDR3 protein: CASSRQLADTGELFF

J gene: TRBJ1-2
V gene: TRBV9
clone size: few
CDR3 length: 13
D gene: -
CDR3 DNA: TGTGCCAGCAGCTGGGACGGAACGGGCGGCTACACCTTC
CDR3 protein: CASSWDGTGGYTF

J gene: TRBJ2-3
V gene: TRBV11-3
clone size: few
CDR3 length: 14
D gene: TRBD1
CDR3 DNA: TGTGCCAGCAGCCTCGGACAGGGGTTGAATACGCAGTATTTT
CDR3 protein: CASSLGQGLNTQYF

J gene: TRBJ2-5
V gene: TRBV11-3
clone size: many
CDR3 length: 14
D gene: -
CDR3 DNA: TGTGCCAGCAGCTTAGGAACCAGTCAAGAGACCCAGTACTTC
CDR3 protein: CASSLGTSQETQYF

J gene: TRBJ2-1
V gene: TRBV5-1
clone size: once
CDR3 length: 15
D gene: -
CDR3 DNA: TGCGCCAGCAGCCGGGACGAGCAAGCCTACAATGAGCAGTTCTTC
CDR3 protein: CASSRDEQAYNEQFF

J gene: TRBJ2-3
V gene: TRBV29-1
clone size: -
CDR3 length: 13
D gene: TRBD1
CDR3 DNA: TGCAGCGTTCAAAAGACAGGGACAGATACGCAGTATTTT
CDR3 protein: CSVQKTGTDTQYF

J gene: TRBJ1-2
V gene: TRBV14
clone size: -
CDR3 length: 13
D gene: -
CDR3 DNA: TGTGCCAGCAGCCAAACCGAATACTATGGCTACACCTTC
CDR3 protein: CASSQTEYYGYTF

J gene: TRBJ1-5
V gene: TRBV9
clone size: -
CDR3 length: 14
D gene: TRBD1
CDR3 DNA: TGTGCCAGCAAGACAGGGGTAGGCAATCAGCCCCAGCATTTT
CDR3 protein: CASKTGVGNQPQHF

J gene: TRBJ1-4
V gene: TRBV6-8
clone size: few
CDR3 length: 13
D gene: TRBD1
CDR3 DNA: TGTGCCAGCAGGGACGGGACAGCTGAAAAACTGTTTTTT
CDR3 protein: CASRDGTAEKLFF